This T cell receptor (beta chain) was identified in a study of CD8 T cells in ankylosing spondylitis. Regarding the study as a whole: A TCR beta motif made of about 8 highly homologous variants seemed typical of ankylosing spondylitis blood. Researchers reportedly found disease-linked clones significantly enriched in matched ankylosing spondylitis synovial fluid. Existing reports had already noted some motif variants in reactive arthritis synovial fluid and blood.

Library preparation for TCR beta used quantitative 5'-RACE with molecular barcodes. TCRdb reanalysed the 5' RACE reads using MiXCR and keeps one entry per CDR3 protein. The table shows tens of thousands of distinct CDR3 sequences, with about 5.2% occurring only once. The table lists this clonotype with many counts. Its specificity is not known. This CDR3 spans 16 amino acids. Trimming cost V 1 base and J 5 bases, with 16 bases left between them. Germline lookup yields CDR1 SGHRS and CDR2 YFSETQ. The specimen sequenced was blood, either unsorted or a sorted T cell fraction (not recorded which). V usage is TRBV5-1 and J usage is TRBJ2-1; D might be TRBD2 (6 bases). The sequence came from a male donor with ankylosing spondylitis or in good health (not recorded which). The CDR3 sequence: CASSLSWSSVDNEQFF. CDR3 coding DNA: TGCGCCAGCAGCTTGAGTTGGTCTAGCGTTGACAATGAGCAGTTCTTC.